The 25 T cell receptor beta chains reported below all come from one sample, sequenced in a study of shared clonotypes between healthy human individuals. Method: immunoSEQ multiplex PCR; TCRdb's copy keeps in-frame clones and lacks some. The sample shows 1.5 million to 2.5 million clones, around 96% of them seen only once. CD45RO-negative, CCR7-selected cells formed the naive CD8 fraction, which excluded terminally differentiated effector memory CD45RA+ cells. Sequencing was carried out using naive CD8+ T cells sorted from blood. These receptors were obtained from a man aged 18-30 years in good health.

This chain connects TRBV7-9 to TRBJ2-7, with 10 bases fitting TRBD2. J lost 3 bases, V lost 6 bases, and 17 bases had no gene match. The CDR3 extends over 18 amino acids. Looked up from germline, CDR1 is SEHNR and CDR2 is FQNEAQ (reference sequence). CDR3 coding DNA: TGTGCCAGCAGTGGGAAGGGACTAGCGTCATCTTTGGGCTACGAGCAGTACTTC. It yields the protein CASSGKGLASSLGYEQYF.

About this clone: The same CDR3 is also encoded by other DNA sequences in this sample. The chain combines TRBV19 with TRBJ1-1; unclear D gene. From germline, CDR1 is LNHDA and CDR2 SQIVND (reference sequence). Trimming cost V 6 bases and J 3 bases, with 11 bases left between them. The CDR3 contains 13 residues. The CDR3 loop is CASSRTAYTEAFF. The CDR3 coding sequence is TGTGCCAGTAGCCGAACAGCCTACACTGAAGCTTTCTTT.

Written as DNA, the CDR3 is TGTGCTAGTGGTTTAGGGACAGGGAACTACGAGCAGTACTTC. Translated, it gives CASGLGTGNYEQYF. The V and J genes are TRBV12-5 and TRBJ2-7; 9 nucleotides agree with TRBD1. The CDR3 has 14 residues. Trimming cost V 3 bases and J 3 bases; bases outside gene matches: 3. The germline gives CDR1 LGHNT, CDR2 FRNRAP.

This clone was observed a single time. The sample holds other DNA sequences that translate to the same CDR3. The CDR3 loop reads CASSYGQGARETQYF. DNA of the CDR3: TGTGCCAGCAGTTACGGACAGGGGGCGCGGGAGACCCAGTACTTC. The chain joins TRBV6-5 to TRBJ2-5; 11 positions agree with TRBD1. In germline, CDR1 is MNHEY, CDR2 SVGAGI. This CDR3 contains 15 residues. V trimming: 2 bases; J trimming: 5 bases; junction bases outside the gene matches: 4.

This chain uses TRBV7-9 with TRBJ2-5; 10 nucleotides match TRBD1. The CDR3 contains 18 residues. Trimming took 5 bases from V and 5 from J; bases not matched to a gene: 17. In germline, CDR1 is SEHNR, CDR2 FQNEAQ (reference sequence). CDR3 protein: CASSRQSVDRGQRETQYF. DNA for the CDR3: TGTGCCAGCAGCCGGCAGAGCGTTGACAGGGGGCAGCGGGAGACCCAGTACTTC.

V and J are TRBV11-3 and TRBJ2-5; D is tentatively TRBD1 or TRBD2 (5 bases each). The germline CDR1 and CDR2 sequences are SGHNT and YENEEA. V dropped 8 bases and J dropped 4 bases, with 20 bases sitting between them. The CDR3 is made up of 15 amino acids. As DNA, the CDR3 is TGTGCCAGCGGCTCGGGACCAATGATCGGAGAGACCCAGTACTTC. Translated, it gives CASGSGPMIGETQYF.

As regards this clone: Other DNA sequences in the same sample also yield this CDR3. The gene calls are TRBV9 and TRBJ1-1, with a weak D call TRBD1 (5 bases). Germline loops: CDR1 SGDLS, CDR2 YYNGEE. This CDR3 is 14 amino acids long. V lost 1 base and J lost 1, with 8 bases in between. This CDR3 reads CASSVQGGNTEAFF. The CDR3 bases are TGTGCCAGCAGCGTACAGGGCGGGAACACTGAAGCTTTCTTT.

This chain links TRBV7-8 with TRBJ1-1, with a tentative D call TRBD1 (6 bases). The CDR3 is 15 residues long. The V and J ends lost 4 bases and 5 bases respectively, with 17 bases between them. The germline V gene encodes CDR1 SGHVS and CDR2 FQNEAQ. The CDR3 sequence: CASSSSHGGQTEAFF. The CDR3 region has the DNA TGTGCCAGCAGCTCGAGCCATGGGGGGCAGACTGAAGCTTTCTTT.

Concerning this clone itself: Germline is not matched at one junction end, which may reflect a read error. The chain employs TRBV7-2 and TRBJ2-2, with 7 bases fitting TRBD1. The V gene's germline CDR1 is SGHTA and CDR2 FQGNSA. The CDR3 covers 14 residues. This chain's CDR3 is CASRLQGNAGELFF. The CDR3 nucleotides are TGTGCCAGCAGATTACAGGGGAACGCCGGGGAGCTGTTTTTT.

The chain recombines TRBV19 with TRBJ2-7, with D hard to call. From germline, CDR1 is LNHDA and CDR2 SQIVND (reference sequence). The CDR3 has 16 amino acids. Trimming pared 2 bases from V and 5 bases from J, leaving 19 bases between. The CDR3 reads CASSIFGMASTNEQYF. The DNA of the CDR3 is TGTGCCAGTAGTATATTTGGAATGGCATCTACGAACGAGCAGTACTTC.

The chain employs TRBV4-3 and TRBJ2-7; possible D gene TRBD2, 6 bases. The germline gives CDR1 LGHNA, CDR2 YSLEER. The CDR3 sequence is 15 residues long. V gave up 0 bases and J gave up 4 bases, with 13 bases separating them. The CDR3 is CASSQELGGNYEQYF. CDR3 sequence (DNA): TGCGCCAGCAGCCAAGAATTGGGCGGGAATTACGAGCAGTACTTC.

This clone showed up just once. V gene TRBV9 combines with J gene TRBJ2-2; D ambiguous. Trimming took 3 bases from V and 5 from J, leaving 20 bases between them. The CDR3 is 17 residues long. CDR1 is SGDLS and CDR2 is YYNGEE in the germline V gene. The CDR3 protein is CASSAFDVSWNTGELFF. CDR3 sequence (DNA): TGTGCCAGCAGCGCTTTTGATGTCAGCTGGAATACCGGGGAGCTGTTTTTT.

The V call is TRBV7-2, the J call TRBJ2-1; 11 bases line up with TRBD2. With V trimmed by 2 bases and J by 9 bases, 12 bases remained unmatched. The length of the CDR3 is 17 residues. Germline V CDR1 and CDR2: SGHTA, FQGNSA. The CDR3 DNA follows: TGTGCCAGCAGCTTACCGGAAACTAGCGGGAGTGGTGGTGAGCAGTTCTTC. Translating it yields CASSLPETSGSGGEQFF.

The rearrangement links TRBV7-8 to TRBJ2-7; 13 bases map to TRBD2. With V trimmed by 3 bases and J by 9 bases, 5 bases remained unmatched. CDR3 length equals 14 residues. The germline CDR1 and CDR2 sequences are SGHVS and FQNEAQ. CDR3 protein: CASSLGTSGKGQYF. CDR3 bases: TGTGCCAGCAGCTTGGGGACTAGCGGGAAAGGGCAGTACTTC.

The rearrangement uses TRBV6-5 and TRBJ2-3; 7 bases fit TRBD1. The CDR3 totals 13 residues. Germline CDR1 is MNHEY and CDR2 is SVGAGI. The ends lost 7 bases at V and 4 bases at J; junction bases unmatched: 5. This CDR3 is CASIRGGADTQYF. The CDR3, as DNA: TGTGCCAGCATCCGAGGGGGCGCAGATACGCAGTATTTT.

CDR3 coding DNA: TGCAGTCAAAGTTACACTGAAGCTTTCTTT. The encoded protein is CSQSYTEAFF. This rearrangement joins TRBV20-1 to TRBJ1-1, with D unclear. The CDR3 totals 10 residues. Germline V gene data show CDR1 as DFQATT and CDR2 as SNEGSKA (reference sequence). V was clipped by 8 bases and J by 3 bases, with 7 bases between them.

The chain combines TRBV11-2 with TRBJ2-1; TRBD2 aligns across 7 bases. Per germline, CDR1 SGHAT and CDR2 FQNNGV. Trimming took 1 base from V and 5 from J; bases not matched to a gene: 11. CDR3 length equals 17 residues. CDR3 sequence reads: CASSLVSGGPSDNEQFF. CDR3 sequence (DNA): TGTGCCAGCAGCTTAGTATCGGGGGGTCCATCGGACAATGAGCAGTTCTTC.

The V gene is TRBV2, the J gene TRBJ2-5; 9 bases agree with TRBD1. The junction had 9 bases not matched to a gene; V was cut back by 10 bases and J by 3 bases. The CDR3 sequence is 14 residues long. Per the germline V gene, CDR1 is SNHLY and CDR2 is FYNNEI. The CDR3 DNA reads TGTGCCACCATTTCGACAGGGGGGGAAGAGACCCAGTACTTC. Residues: CATISTGGEETQYF.

The rearrangement joins TRBV7-9 to TRBJ1-2, with 7 bases that match TRBD1. This CDR3 is 15 amino acids long. Germline loops: CDR1 SEHNR, CDR2 FQNEAQ (reference sequence). The junction had 8 bases not matched to a gene; V was cut back by 5 bases and J by 2 bases. Written as DNA, the CDR3 is TGTGCCAGCAGCCCCCCGACAGGGTGGAACTATGGCTACACCTTC. It specifies CASSPPTGWNYGYTF.

The V and J genes are TRBV18 and TRBJ1-2, with a possible D match to TRBD1 (6 bases). Trimming removed 3 bases at V and 4 bases at J, with 18 bases between. This CDR3 comprises 16 residues. Per the germline V gene, CDR1 is KGHSH and CDR2 is LQKENI. Written as DNA, the CDR3 is TGTGCCAGCTCACCTACCGGAGAGACAGGACTCTATGGCTACACCTTC. Translating it yields CASSPTGETGLYGYTF.

V gene TRBV2 combines with J gene TRBJ1-1, with 9 bases matching TRBD1. Per germline, CDR1 SNHLY and CDR2 FYNNEI. The V segment lost 9 bases and the J segment 6 bases; nucleotides outside the gene matches: 11. The CDR3 sequence is 14 residues long. The CDR3: CARQGAPGSAEAFF. The CDR3 DNA is TGTGCCAGACAGGGGGCCCCGGGGAGCGCTGAAGCTTTCTTT.

The rearrangement joins TRBV11-2 to TRBJ2-7; D tentatively fits TRBD1 or TRBD2 (5 bases each). The germline V gene encodes CDR1 SGHAT and CDR2 FQNNGV. V lost 1 base and J lost 7, with 14 bases in between. The CDR3 has 14 amino acids. The CDR3, as DNA: TGTGCCAGCAGCTTAGTCTCCCGGGACGGGGAGCAGTACTTC. It specifies CASSLVSRDGEQYF.

The J gene is TRBJ2-3, the V gene TRBV7-9; 7 nucleotides line up with TRBD2. This CDR3 is built from 16 residues. V gave up 1 base and J gave up 1 base; unmatched junction bases: 5. Germline V gene sequence: CDR1 SEHNR, CDR2 FQNEAQ (reference sequence). The CDR3 DNA reads TGTGCCAGCAGCTTAGATTATCTAGCGGGCACAGATACGCAGTATTTT. Protein: CASSLDYLAGTDTQYF. Based on the CDR3 plus reference TRBV7-9 and TRBJ2-3, the full variable domain is DTGVSQNPRHKITKRGQNVTFRCDPISEHNRLYWYRQTLGQGPEFLTYFQNEAQLEKSRLLSDRFSAERPKGSFSTLEIQRTEQGDSAMYLCASSLDYLAGTDTQYFGPGTRLTVL.

This chain links TRBV25-1 with TRBJ1-1; TRBD1 might be the D (6 bases). V was trimmed by 6 bases and J by 1 base, leaving 12 bases between them. The CDR3 has 14 residues. Germline CDR1 reads MGHDK; CDR2 reads SYGVNS. The CDR3: CASRTGGENTEAFF. The DNA for the CDR3 is TGTGCCAGCAGGACAGGAGGGGAGAACACTGAAGCTTTCTTT.

This chain connects TRBV29-1 to TRBJ2-7; D is ambiguous. Germline values: CDR1 SQVTM, CDR2 ANQGSEA. Trimming removed 2 bases at V and 6 bases at J, with 11 bases between. CDR3 length: 12 amino acids. The CDR3 bases are TGCAGCGTTGAATCGGAGTCTCGCGAGCAGTACTTC. Amino acids: CSVESESREQYF.